This T cell receptor beta chain is drawn from a study of vaccination and CD4 T cells after COVID-19 (dated by TCRdb to between 2022 and 2023). For the study in its entirety: The convalescent cohort comprised six males and four females, including two Hispanic individuals, seven Caucasians, two Asians and one multiracial person. The cultures were stimulated with overlapping spike peptide pools from SARS-CoV-2 and from the common cold coronaviruses HCoV-NL63, HCoV-OC43 and HCoV-229E. Post-COVID blood samples were collected from convalescent patients a median of roughly 100 days after diagnosis, with a range of about 30 to 161 days. An earlier paper using these donors assessed, at the TCR clonotype level, memory CD4+ T cell crossreactivity between SARS-CoV-2 and common cold coronavirus spike proteins. Post-vaccine blood samples were taken a median of about 70 days after the second vaccine dose, with a range of roughly 13 to 250 days. In 10 COVID-19 convalescent patients and a few infection-naive healthy vaccine recipients, the spike-specific CD4+ TCR repertoire before mRNA vaccination was compared with the repertoire after mRNA vaccination. Participants got two doses of the Pfizer-BioNTech BNT162b2 vaccine (n=8) or two doses of the Moderna mRNA-1273 vaccine (n=2). Control cultures used a CEFX viral epitope pool as positive control, an HIV-1 Nef peptide pool as negative control, or no peptide. Study-wide conclusions, independent of this receptor: Although the median number of SARS-CoV-2-reactive clonotypes went up from some 23 after infection to roughly 40 after vaccination, the increase was not significant. Of the vaccine-specific clones in convalescent patients, 304 of 307, or nearly all, reacted only to SARS-CoV-2 spike and did not cross-react with common cold coronaviruses. In convalescent patients, a median about 84% of post-vaccine SARS-CoV-2-reactive clones were detected only after vaccination, and vaccine-specific priming was suggested by this finding. Only a relatively small number of convalescent patients were included in the study, and early timepoints following natural infection were not analyzed.

This clonotype was recorded a few times. Its antigen is currently not known. No much larger clone is present one base from it, and per-base qualities are unavailable. Sample treatment or condition, as interpreted from the label and publication: roughly 10-day PBMC culture with coronavirus spike peptide pools or control peptides (ViraFEST assay). CD4+ T cells from unexposed donors were collected before the COVID-19 pandemic (2011-2018). The study used the ViraFEST assay, which expanded antigen-specific T cells with peptide pools and then identified expanded clonotypes by TCR sequencing. Roughly 2.1 million PBMCs per well were cultured in IMDM with approximately 5% human AB serum and roughly 10 IU/ml IL-2, plus 10 ug/ml peptide pools. Half of the culture medium was replaced with fresh IL-2-containing medium on days 3 and 7. Once the cells had been in culture for around ten days, the EasySep CD4+ T cell isolation kit was used to isolate CD4+ T cells by negative selection. As cell numbers permitted, CD4+ T cells from unexposed donors were tested for reactivity to SARS-CoV-2 S and N and to four common cold coronavirus spike pools. Ficoll-Paque Plus gradient centrifugation was used to isolate PBMCs from whole blood, and the isolated PBMCs were then either used fresh or cryopreserved at -140C. Each culture condition was generally run in triplicate wells. Leukapheresis product for the unexposed donors was bought commercially.

Library preparation used PCR. DNA from cultured CD4+ T cells underwent TCR sequencing with the Oncomine TCR Beta short-read assay at the Johns Hopkins FTIC core. Genomic DNA was extracted from the cultured CD4+ T cells with the QIAamp micro DNA kit. Oncomine TCR Beta libraries made from cultured CD4+ T cells were pooled using unique dual indexes and sequenced on an Illumina iSeq 100. The study's own analysis went as follows. Non-productive sequences were removed, and CDR3s that did not start with C, did not end with F or W, or were shorter than 7 amino acids were discarded. Antigen-specific clonotypes were identified with the MANAFEST web application by comparing peptide-stimulated wells with reference and other culture wells. For a clone to be called positive, the clone needed an FDR below 0.05, an odds ratio above 5, and a productive frequency above 0.1% in at least two of three replicate wells. Cross-reactive clonotypes were defined as significantly expanded in both SARS-CoV-2 spike wells and at least one common cold coronavirus spike condition. Levenshtein distances (stringdist) and unrooted phylogenetic trees (ape) in R version 3.6.1 were used to assess CDR3 homology. The raw public data were reprocessed by TCRdb itself: fastp quality trimming at Q25, MiXCR clonotype calling, in-frame beta chains only. Identical CDR3 proteins give one entry, which carries the most common genes and DNA. TCRdb's processing, not the authors', yielded these V and J calls. For this sample the table gives more than 7,000 distinct CDR3 sequences, of which 28% were detected only once. About 11% of the sample goes to the ten largest clones.

The CDR3 has 14 amino acids, counting the end cysteine and phenylalanine. Only the CDR3 region is kept as DNA, spanning 42 bases read in frame from base 1. Here V drops 10 bases and J drops 5 bases, and the junction holds 11 bases not matched to any gene. The source of this sequence is a human donor in good health. The rearrangement joined TRBV12-3 or TRBV12-4 to TRBJ2-1, with 7 junctional bases fitting TRBD1. The sample comprised CD4+ T cells from blood, cultured in vitro. The DNA sequence is TGTGCCACCAGAACTCGACAGGGCCACAATGAGCAGTTCTTC. This encodes CATRTRQGHNEQFF.